Below are 15 T cell receptor beta chains sequenced from a single sample in a study of PD-1 blockade in classical Hodgkin lymphoma. Brentuximab vedotin exposure varied among the patients, all of whom had relapsed after autologous stem cell transplantation. Clones were read by immunoSEQ multiplex PCR, and TCRdb kept only the in-frame ones, dropping some. This table holds about 86,000 clones, around 86% found once. The sample here was peripheral blood mononuclear cells (PBMCs), taken at baseline. Receptor source: a human donor with classical Hodgkin lymphoma.

The V call is TRBV28, the J call TRBJ1-1; D perhaps matches TRBD1 (5 bases). The ends were cut back, 6 bases at V and 4 bases at J, with 18 bases in the middle. From germline, CDR1 is MDHEN and CDR2 SYDVKM. The CDR3 extends over 15 amino acids. Here the CDR3 reads CASRPNDRLFTEAFF. Here the CDR3 DNA reads TGTGCCAGCAGACCTAACGACAGACTGTTCACTGAAGCTTTCTTT.

This chain uses TRBV12-5 with TRBJ2-1, with TRBD2 identical over 8 bases. The germline CDR1 and CDR2 sequences are LGHNT and FRNRAP. Trimming cost V 9 bases and J 4 bases; bases outside gene matches: 5. This CDR3 spans 13 amino acids. CDR3: CASREGGYNEQFF. The CDR3 bases are TGTGCTAGCCGGGAGGGCGGGTACAATGAGCAGTTCTTC.

This rearrangement joins TRBV4-2 to TRBJ1-4; D not resolved. There are 16 residues in the CDR3. The germline CDR1 and CDR2 sequences are LGHNA and YNFKEQ. With 0 bases removed from V and 4 bases from J, the gap between germline ends came to 12 bases. The CDR3 bases are TGTGCCAGCAGCCAAGATCTCACGGGCGTTAATGAAAAACTGTTTTTT. This sequence encodes CASSQDLTGVNEKLFF.

The chain joins TRBV5-1 to TRBJ2-7; possible D gene TRBD2, 6 bases. The CDR3 loop spans 16 amino acids. Germline CDR1 and CDR2: SGHRS and YFSETQ. V was trimmed by 0 bases and J by 0 bases, leaving 13 bases between them. CDR3 coding DNA: TGCGCCAGCAGCTTGGGGCGGGGAGAAGCCTCCTACGAGCAGTACTTC. The encoded protein is CASSLGRGEASYEQYF.

V usage is TRBV7-6 and J usage is TRBJ2-1; 13 bases are shared with TRBD2. J was trimmed by 9 bases and V by 6 bases; bases with no gene match: 2. Germline V lookup: CDR1 SGHVS, CDR2 FNYEAQ. This CDR3 comprises 13 residues. The CDR3 spells CASRRLAGGEQFF. CDR3 DNA: TGTGCCAGCAGGAGACTAGCGGGAGGTGAGCAGTTCTTC.

This sequence joins TRBV15 and TRBJ1-3; a possible D gene is TRBD1 (6 bases). From germline, CDR1 is LNHNV and CDR2 YYDKDF (reference sequence). Trimming took 5 bases from V and 0 from J, leaving 14 bases between them. The CDR3 sequence is 16 residues long. The CDR3 loop reads CATSAHREFSGNTIYF. In DNA, the CDR3 is TGTGCCACCAGCGCACACAGGGAGTTCTCTGGAAACACCATATATTTT.

Points on this clone: Other DNA variants within this sample encode the same CDR3. The V and J genes are TRBV7-9 and TRBJ1-5; D is ambiguous. The germline V gene encodes CDR1 SEHNR and CDR2 FQNEAQ (reference sequence). Deletions cut 6 bases from V and 7 bases from J, with 16 bases between. There are 14 residues in the CDR3. CDR3 sequence: CASSHTAGIQPQHF. CDR3 DNA sequence: TGTGCCAGCAGTCACACCGCGGGAATACAGCCCCAGCATTTT.

The genes are TRBV7-9 and TRBJ1-4; TRBD1 is a possible D gene (6 bases). Trimming stripped 4 bases from V and 4 bases from J, with 13 bases between. The CDR3 loop spans 15 amino acids. Germline lookup yields CDR1 SEHNR and CDR2 FQNEAQ (reference sequence). The DNA for the CDR3 is TGTGCCAGCAGCTCAGGACAGAGTCTTAATGAAAAACTGTTTTTT. It codes for CASSSGQSLNEKLFF.

The chain has TRBV5-6 and TRBJ2-3, with D maybe TRBD2 (5 bases). Germline V gene data show CDR1 as SGHDT and CDR2 as YYEEEE. The V gene lost 4 bases and the J gene lost 2 bases, with 14 bases spanning the gap. This CDR3 comprises 15 residues. This CDR3 reads CASSQESGITDTQYF. The CDR3 DNA follows: TGTGCCAGCAGCCAGGAGAGCGGAATCACAGATACGCAGTATTTT.

The genes are TRBV28 and TRBJ2-2; D tentatively reads TRBD1 or TRBD2 (6 bases each). V was clipped by 1 base and J by 0 bases, with 12 bases between them. The CDR3 consists of 17 residues. The germline gives CDR1 MDHEN, CDR2 SYDVKM. The CDR3 coding sequence is TGTGCCAGCAGTTTATTGGGGGGCGCGACGAACACCGGGGAGCTGTTTTTT. Encoded protein: CASSLLGGATNTGELFF.

The chain couples TRBV30 to TRBJ1-1, with a possible D match to TRBD1 (6 bases). The ends were cut back, 1 base at V and 6 bases at J, with 12 bases in the middle. Germline lookup yields CDR1 GTSNPN and CDR2 SVGIG (reference sequence). This CDR3 comprises 13 residues. CDR3 in amino acids: CAWSGYRAAEAFF. CDR3 nucleotides: TGTGCCTGGAGTGGCTACAGGGCAGCTGAAGCTTTCTTT.

The rearrangement uses TRBV7-6 and TRBJ1-3, with 7 bases matching TRBD1. This CDR3 spans 18 amino acids. Per germline, CDR1 SGHVS and CDR2 FNYEAQ. Unmatched junction bases numbered 9, after V lost 1 base and J lost 0 bases. The CDR3 nucleotides are TGTGCCAGCAGCTTAGAGGGCGGGACAGCGGTCTCTGGAAACACCATATATTTT. Translating it yields CASSLEGGTAVSGNTIYF.

The genes are TRBV6-5 and TRBJ1-1; tentatively, D is TRBD1 (5 bases). Germline values: CDR1 MNHEY, CDR2 SVGAGI. This CDR3 contains 13 residues. The V and J ends lost 8 bases and 4 bases respectively, with 14 bases between them. Here the CDR3 DNA reads TGTGCCAGCTCTGGGGACGTCGGCACTGAAGCTTTCTTT. As protein: CASSGDVGTEAFF.

V gene TRBV4-3 combines with J gene TRBJ1-4, with D unclear. The CDR3 runs 15 residues. Trimming stripped 0 bases from V and 7 bases from J, with 12 bases between. Germline CDR1 LGHNA, CDR2 YSLEER. CDR3: CASSQDTGSGEKLFF. DNA for the CDR3: TGCGCCAGCAGCCAAGATACGGGCTCGGGTGAAAAACTGTTTTTT.

The V gene is TRBV5-6, the J gene TRBJ2-1; 7 bases map to TRBD2. V lost 0 bases and J lost 3; bases outside the gene matches: 3. This CDR3 has 15 amino acids. Germline V gene sequence: CDR1 SGHDT, CDR2 YYEEEE. This chain's CDR3 is CASSLVAGDYNEQFF. Written as DNA, the CDR3 is TGTGCCAGCAGCTTGGTTGCGGGGGACTACAATGAGCAGTTCTTC.